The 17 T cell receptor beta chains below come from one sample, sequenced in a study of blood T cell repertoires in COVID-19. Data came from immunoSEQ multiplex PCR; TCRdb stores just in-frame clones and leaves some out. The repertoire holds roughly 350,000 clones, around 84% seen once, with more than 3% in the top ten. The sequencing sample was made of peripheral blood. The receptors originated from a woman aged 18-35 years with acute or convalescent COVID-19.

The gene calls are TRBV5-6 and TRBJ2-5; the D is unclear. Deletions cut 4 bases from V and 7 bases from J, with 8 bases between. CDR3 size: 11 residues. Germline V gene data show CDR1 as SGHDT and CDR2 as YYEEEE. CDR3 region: CASSGSGTQYF. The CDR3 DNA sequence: TGTGCCAGCAGCGGTTCGGGGACCCAGTACTTC.

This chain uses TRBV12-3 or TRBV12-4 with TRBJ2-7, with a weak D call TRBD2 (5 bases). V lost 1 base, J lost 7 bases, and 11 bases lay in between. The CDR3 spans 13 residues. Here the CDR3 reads CASSLGTAVEQYF. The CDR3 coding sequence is TGTGCCAGCAGTTTAGGGACTGCGGTAGAGCAGTACTTC.

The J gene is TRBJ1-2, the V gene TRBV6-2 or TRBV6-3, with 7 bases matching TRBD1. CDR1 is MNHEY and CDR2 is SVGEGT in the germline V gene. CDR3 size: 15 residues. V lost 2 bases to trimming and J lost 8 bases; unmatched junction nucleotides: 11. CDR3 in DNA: TGTGCCAGCAGTTACGGGACAGATACGTCGATCGGCTACACCTTC. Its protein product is CASSYGTDTSIGYTF.

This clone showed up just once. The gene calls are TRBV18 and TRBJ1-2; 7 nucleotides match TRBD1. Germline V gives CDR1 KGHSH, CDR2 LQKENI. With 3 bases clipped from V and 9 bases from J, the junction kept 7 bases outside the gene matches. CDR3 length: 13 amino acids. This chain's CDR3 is CASSPFGQESYTF. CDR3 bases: TGTGCCAGCTCACCTTTCGGACAGGAAAGCTACACCTTC.

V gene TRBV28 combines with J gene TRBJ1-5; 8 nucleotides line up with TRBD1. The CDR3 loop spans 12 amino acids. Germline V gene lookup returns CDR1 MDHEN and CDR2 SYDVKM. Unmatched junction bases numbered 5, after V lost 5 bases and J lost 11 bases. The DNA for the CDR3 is TGTGCCAGCAGTGGACAGGGCCGGTCCCAGCATTTT. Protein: CASSGQGRSQHF. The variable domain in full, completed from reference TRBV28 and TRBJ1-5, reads DVKVTQSSRYLVKRTGEKVFLECVQDMDHENMFWYRQDPGLGLRLIYFSYDVKMKEKGDIPEGYSVSREKKERFSLILESASTNQTSMYLCASSGQGRSQHFGDGTRLSIL.

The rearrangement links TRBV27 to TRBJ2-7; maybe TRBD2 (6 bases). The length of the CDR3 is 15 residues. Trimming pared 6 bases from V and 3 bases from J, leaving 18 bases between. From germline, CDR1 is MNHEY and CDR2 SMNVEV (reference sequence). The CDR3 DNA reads TGTGCCAGCAGCCTAGGGACCGGGGGTTTCTACGAGCAGTACTTC. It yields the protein CASSLGTGGFYEQYF.

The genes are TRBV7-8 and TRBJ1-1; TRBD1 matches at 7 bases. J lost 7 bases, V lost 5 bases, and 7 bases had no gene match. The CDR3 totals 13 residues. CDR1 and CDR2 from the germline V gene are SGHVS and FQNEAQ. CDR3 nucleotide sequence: TGTGCCAGCAGCCACTCGACAGGGAATGAAGCTTTCTTT. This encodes CASSHSTGNEAFF.

CDR3 amino acids: CASSDGTGEAETQYF. The DNA of the CDR3 is TGTGCCAGTAGCGACGGGACAGGGGAGGCAGAGACCCAGTACTTC. The chain joins TRBV19 to TRBJ2-5; TRBD1 matches at 10 bases. The CDR3 sequence is 15 residues long. Germline CDR1 LNHDA, CDR2 SQIVND (reference sequence). The V and J ends lost 6 bases and 4 bases, in that order; junction bases with no gene match: 8.

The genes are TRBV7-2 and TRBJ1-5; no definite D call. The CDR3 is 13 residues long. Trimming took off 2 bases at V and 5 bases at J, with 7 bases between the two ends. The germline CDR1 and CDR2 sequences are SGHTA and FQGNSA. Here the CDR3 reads CASSLTVYQPQHF. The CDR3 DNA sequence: TGTGCCAGCAGCTTAACGGTTTATCAGCCCCAGCATTTT. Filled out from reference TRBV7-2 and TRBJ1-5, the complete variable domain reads GAGVSQSPSNKVTEKGKDVELRCDPISGHTALYWYRQSLGQGLEFLIYFQGNSAPDKSGLPSDRFSAERTGGSVSTLTIQRTQQEDSAVYLCASSLTVYQPQHFGDGTRLSIL.

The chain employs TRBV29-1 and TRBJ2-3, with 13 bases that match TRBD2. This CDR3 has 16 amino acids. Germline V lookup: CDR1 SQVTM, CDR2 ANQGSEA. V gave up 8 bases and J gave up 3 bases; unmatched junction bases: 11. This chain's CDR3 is CSLKGGLAGVTDTQYF. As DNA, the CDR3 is TGCAGCCTAAAAGGCGGACTAGCGGGAGTTACAGATACGCAGTATTTT.

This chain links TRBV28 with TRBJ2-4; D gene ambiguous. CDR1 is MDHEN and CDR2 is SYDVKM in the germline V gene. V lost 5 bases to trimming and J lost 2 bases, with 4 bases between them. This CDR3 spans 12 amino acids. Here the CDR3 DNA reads TGTGCCAGCAGTCCCTCCAAAAACATTCAGTACTTC. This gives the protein CASSPSKNIQYF.

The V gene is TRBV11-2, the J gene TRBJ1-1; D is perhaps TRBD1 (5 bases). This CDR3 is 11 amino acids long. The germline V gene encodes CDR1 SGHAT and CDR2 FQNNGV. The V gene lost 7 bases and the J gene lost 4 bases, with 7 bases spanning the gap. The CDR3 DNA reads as TGTGCCAGCATTAGGGGCACTGAAGCTTTCTTT. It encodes CASIRGTEAFF.

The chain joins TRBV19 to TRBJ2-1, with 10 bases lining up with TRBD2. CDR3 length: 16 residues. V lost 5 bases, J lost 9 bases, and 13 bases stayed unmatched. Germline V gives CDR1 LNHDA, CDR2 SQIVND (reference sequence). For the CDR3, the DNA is TGTGCCAGTAGTTGGTCTCTAGCGGGAGTCAGGGGTGAGCAGTTCTTC. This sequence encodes CASSWSLAGVRGEQFF.

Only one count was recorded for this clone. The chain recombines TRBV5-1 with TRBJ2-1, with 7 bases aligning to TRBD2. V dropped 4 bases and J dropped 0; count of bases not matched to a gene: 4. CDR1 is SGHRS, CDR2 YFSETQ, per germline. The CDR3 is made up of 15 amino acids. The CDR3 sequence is CASSPTSASYNEQFF. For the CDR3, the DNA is TGCGCCAGCAGCCCTACTAGCGCCTCCTACAATGAGCAGTTCTTC.

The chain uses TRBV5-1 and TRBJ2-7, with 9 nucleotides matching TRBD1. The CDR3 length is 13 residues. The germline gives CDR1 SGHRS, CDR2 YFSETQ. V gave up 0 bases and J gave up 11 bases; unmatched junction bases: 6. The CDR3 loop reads CASSLEGQGLEYF. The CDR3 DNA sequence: TGCGCCAGCAGCTTGGAGGGACAGGGCTTGGAGTACTTC.

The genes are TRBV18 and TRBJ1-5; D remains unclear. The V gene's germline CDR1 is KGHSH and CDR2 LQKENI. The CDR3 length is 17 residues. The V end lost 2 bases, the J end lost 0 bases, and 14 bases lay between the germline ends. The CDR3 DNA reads TGTGCCAGCTCACCAGTAATGCAGGTTTATAGCAATCAGCCCCAGCATTTT. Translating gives CASSPVMQVYSNQPQHF.

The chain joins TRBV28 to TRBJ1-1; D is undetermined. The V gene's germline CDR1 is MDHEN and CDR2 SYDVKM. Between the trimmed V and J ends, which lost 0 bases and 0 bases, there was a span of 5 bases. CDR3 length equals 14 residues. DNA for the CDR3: TGTGCCAGCAGTTTATGGCGATTGAACACTGAAGCTTTCTTT. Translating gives CASSLWRLNTEAFF.